The 30 T cell receptor beta chains below were found in one sample sequenced in a study of radiation and T cells in renal cell carcinoma (dated by TCRdb to the early 2020s). Per the publication, the time point label means: baseline pretreatment blood. In the paper's terms, the treatment or condition label means: 15 Gy SBRT to primary tumor, nephrectomy 4 weeks later. Libraries were built with the immunoSEQ multiplex PCR assay. Not all clones reach the TCRdb copy of this immuneACCESS table, which keeps in-frame sequences only. Checked studies attribute under half of the gap to unresolved V genes and leave the rest unexplained. This sample gives some 150,000 clones in total; over 65% of them show up just once. Roughly a quarter of the sample belongs to the ten largest clones. The sequencing here drew on blood, taken from a patient whose treatment included radiotherapy and nephrectomy. Receptors were obtained from a woman in her forties or fifties with renal cell carcinoma.

This clone turned up a few times. The same CDR3 is also encoded by other DNA sequences in this sample. The J gene is TRBJ1-2, the V gene TRBV4-2; TRBD1 is a possible D gene (5 bases). V lost 1 base and J lost 5, with 11 bases in between. This CDR3 has 14 residues. Germline V CDR1 and CDR2: LGHNA, YNFKEQ. The CDR3: CASSQGQGAYGYTF. CDR3 bases: TGTGCCAGCAGCCAAGGGCAGGGCGCTTATGGCTACACCTTC.

This clone was observed once. This sequence joins TRBV7-2 and TRBJ2-7, with TRBD2 matching over 10 bases. This CDR3 comprises 14 residues. The V gene's germline CDR1 is SGHTA and CDR2 FQGNSA. Trimming took 10 bases from V and 6 from J; bases not matched to a gene: 12. The CDR3 spells CATLRLAGEGEQYF. Here the CDR3 DNA reads TGTGCCACCCTTCGTCTAGCGGGAGAGGGCGAGCAGTACTTC. Supplemented by reference TRBV7-2 and TRBJ2-7, the full variable domain reads GAGVSQSPSNKVTEKGKDVELRCDPISGHTALYWYRQSLGQGLEFLIYFQGNSAPDKSGLPSDRFSAERTGGSVSTLTIQRTQQEDSAVYLCATLRLAGEGEQYFGPGTRLTVT.

Details on this clone: A read error may produce the germline difference seen at one junction end. The chain is built from TRBV4-3 and TRBJ1-4; 7 positions match TRBD1. Germline values: CDR1 LGHNA, CDR2 YSLEER. This CDR3 has 15 residues. The CDR3: CASSKDEGARGKLFF. In nucleotides, the CDR3 is TGCGCCAGCAGCAAAGATGAGGGGGCGAGGGGAAAACTGTTTTTT.

The chain links TRBV4-3 to TRBJ2-1; TRBD1 matches at 7 bases. CDR1 is LGHNA and CDR2 is YSLEER in the germline V gene. The length of the CDR3 is 13 residues. The junction had 8 bases not matched to a gene; V was cut back by 3 bases and J by 12 bases. The chain's CDR3 is CASSHATGDLQFF. CDR3 DNA: TGCGCCAGCAGCCACGCCACAGGGGATCTGCAGTTCTTC.

This sequence joins TRBV11-2 and TRBJ2-7, with D possibly matching TRBD1 (6 bases). Trimming shortened V by 7 bases and J by 7 bases, and 23 bases separated the two germline ends. In germline, CDR1 is SGHAT, CDR2 FQNNGV. The CDR3 is 15 residues long. CDR3 in amino acids: CASTRIGTTPGEQYF. DNA of the CDR3: TGTGCCAGCACCCGAATCGGGACAACCCCGGGGGAGCAGTACTTC.

The chain is built from TRBV9 and TRBJ1-3, with TRBD1 identical over 9 bases. V trimming: 4 bases; J trimming: 3 bases; junction bases outside the gene matches: 5. Germline CDR1 is SGDLS and CDR2 is YYNGEE. This CDR3 has 15 amino acids. CDR3 bases: TGTGCCAGCAGCCCACAGGGGGCGCTTGGAAACACCATATATTTT. Translation gives CASSPQGALGNTIYF.

The chain has TRBV7-3 and TRBJ2-3, with D maybe TRBD2 (5 bases). The germline gives CDR1 SGHTA, CDR2 FQGTGA. Trimming removed 4 bases at V and 5 bases at J, with 10 bases between. There are 13 residues in the CDR3. The CDR3 DNA is TGTGCCAGCAGCTCCGCGGACTTAGATACGCAGTATTTT. Amino acids: CASSSADLDTQYF.

V gene TRBV19 combines with J gene TRBJ2-7, with unresolved D. This CDR3 region has 14 residues. The germline gives CDR1 LNHDA, CDR2 SQIVND (reference sequence). Trimming removed 1 base at V and 0 bases at J, with 7 bases between. CDR3 loop: CASSIAGISYEQYF. The CDR3 DNA sequence: TGTGCCAGTAGTATAGCAGGAATCTCCTACGAGCAGTACTTC.

The V gene is TRBV15, the J gene TRBJ1-3; D not resolved. This CDR3 is built from 16 residues. The germline V and J ends were trimmed by 1 base and 2 bases, with 12 bases remaining between them. Germline CDR1 LNHNV, CDR2 YYDKDF (reference sequence). The CDR3 nucleotides are TGTGCCACCAGCAGAGGAAGCGCAGCCCCTGGAAACACCATATATTTT. It specifies CATSRGSAAPGNTIYF.

The rearrangement uses TRBV4-1 and TRBJ2-2; tentatively, D is TRBD2 (6 bases). Trimming shortened V by 1 base and J by 2 bases, and 11 bases separated the two germline ends. This CDR3 has 16 amino acids. Germline V gene data show CDR1 as MGHRA and CDR2 as YSYEKL. The CDR3 protein is CASSQVPGLNTGELFF. CDR3 coding DNA: TGCGCCAGCAGCCAAGTCCCTGGACTAAACACCGGGGAGCTGTTTTTT.

The CDR3 bases are TGCGCCAGCAGCGAGGCGGATAGGGGGGGAACTTGGACTGAAGCTTTCTTT. It is translated as CASSEADRGGTWTEAFF. The genes are TRBV4-1 and TRBJ1-1, with D possibly TRBD1 on 6 matching bases. The CDR3 runs 17 residues. Per germline, CDR1 MGHRA and CDR2 YSYEKL. V was trimmed by 5 bases and J by 5 bases, leaving 24 bases between them.

This chain links TRBV29-1 with TRBJ2-3, with 7 bases lining up with TRBD2. Trimming removed 2 bases from V and 2 bases from J; junction bases left unmatched: 1. CDR1 SQVTM and CDR2 ANQGSEA come from the germline V gene. The CDR3 spans 13 residues. Written as DNA, the CDR3 is TGCAGCGTTGAAACTAGCGCCACAGATACGCAGTATTTT. Protein product: CSVETSATDTQYF.

The chain recombines TRBV15 with TRBJ2-5, with D hard to call. The V end lost 0 bases, the J end lost 5 bases, and 10 bases lay between the germline ends. This CDR3 is 14 amino acids long. CDR1 is LNHNV, CDR2 YYDKDF, per germline (reference sequence). The CDR3 coding sequence is TGTGCCACCAGCAGAGATGTCGGGCTGGAGACCCAGTACTTC. It yields the protein CATSRDVGLETQYF.

V usage is TRBV25-1 and J usage is TRBJ2-7; D uncertain. Trimming took 2 bases from V and 4 from J, leaving 3 bases between them. CDR3 size: 11 residues. CDR1 MGHDK and CDR2 SYGVNS come from the germline V gene. CDR3 coding DNA: TGTGCCAGCAGTGAAGGGTACGAGCAGTACTTC. Amino acids: CASSEGYEQYF.

This clone turned up a few times. The CDR3, as DNA: TGTGCCAGTAGTAGGGTCGGAGGAAACACCATATATTTT. Protein sequence: CASSRVGGNTIYF. The rearrangement uses TRBV19 and TRBJ1-3, with D unclear. The CDR3 covers 13 residues. Germline-derived CDR1 and CDR2 are LNHDA and SQIVND (reference sequence). V lost 4 bases and J lost 4, with 8 bases in between.

V and J are TRBV19 and TRBJ2-2; TRBD1 might be the D (5 bases). V lost 8 bases and J 4 bases, leaving 17 bases between the germline ends. The CDR3 consists of 15 residues. The germline CDR1 and CDR2 sequences are LNHDA and SQIVND (reference sequence). Here the CDR3 reads CASLNGQGITGELFF. The DNA for the CDR3 is TGTGCCAGTCTGAACGGGCAGGGAATCACCGGGGAGCTGTTTTTT. Full variable domain (outside the CDR3, taken from reference TRBV19 and TRBJ2-2): DGGITQSPKYLFRKEGQNVTLSCEQNLNHDAMYWYRQDPGQGLRLIYYSQIVNDFQKGDIAEGYSVSREKKESFPLTVTSAQKNPTAFYLCASLNGQGITGELFFGEGSRLTVL.

In this sample, this clone turned up once. The chain recombines TRBV25-1 with TRBJ2-7; D is unresolved. V dropped 3 bases and J dropped 2 bases, with 8 bases sitting between them. The CDR3 is made up of 13 amino acids. Germline CDR1 reads MGHDK; CDR2 reads SYGVNS. The CDR3 region has the DNA TGTGCCAGCAGTGACAACCTAGCCTACGAGCAGTACTTC. Encoded protein: CASSDNLAYEQYF.

The chain carries TRBV10-3 and TRBJ1-6; 7 bases match TRBD1. Germline CDR1 reads ENHRY; CDR2 reads SYGVKD. CDR3 length: 14 amino acids. V shed 10 bases, J shed 7 bases, and the junction held 10 bases outside the gene matches. The CDR3: CATIEGAQNSPLHF. The CDR3 nucleotides are TGTGCCACCATTGAGGGGGCACAGAATTCACCCCTCCACTTT.

The chain carries TRBV7-9 and TRBJ2-5; D is perhaps TRBD1 (5 bases). Trimming took 0 bases from V and 5 from J, leaving 10 bases between them. The CDR3 is 14 amino acids. Looked up from germline, CDR1 is SEHNR and CDR2 is FQNEAQ (reference sequence). The chain's CDR3 is CASSLAQARETQYF. CDR3 bases: TGTGCCAGCAGCTTAGCACAGGCCCGGGAGACCCAGTACTTC. Looking up the rest from reference TRBV7-9 and TRBJ2-5 gives the full variable domain: DTGVSQNPRHKITKRGQNVTFRCDPISEHNRLYWYRQTLGQGPEFLTYFQNEAQLEKSRLLSDRFSAERPKGSFSTLEIQRTEQGDSAMYLCASSLAQARETQYFGPGTRLLVL.

This clone came up once. The identical CDR3 is also encoded by other nucleotide sequences in the sample. The chain is built from TRBV6-5 and TRBJ2-7; 12 nucleotides line up with TRBD1. The CDR3 loop spans 15 amino acids. The junction had 3 bases not matched to a gene; V was cut back by 2 bases and J by 4 bases. Germline assignment: CDR1 MNHEY and CDR2 SVGAGI. The CDR3: CASSYRDRGPYEQYF. CDR3 nucleotide sequence: TGTGCCAGCAGTTACCGGGACAGGGGGCCTTACGAGCAGTACTTC.

The chain combines TRBV5-4 with TRBJ2-2; 10 positions match TRBD1. J was trimmed by 6 bases and V by 7 bases; bases with no gene match: 9. Germline V gene data show CDR1 as SGHNT and CDR2 as YYREEE (reference sequence). The CDR3 totals 15 residues. CDR3 bases: TGTGCCAGCGGTAGGACAGGGGGAGGTTCCGGGGAGCTGTTTTTT. As protein: CASGRTGGGSGELFF.

The V gene is TRBV6-5, the J gene TRBJ2-7; D unclear. V dropped 7 bases and J dropped 0 bases, with 13 bases sitting between them. This CDR3 is 14 amino acids long. CDR1 and CDR2 from the germline V gene are MNHEY and SVGAGI. In DNA, the CDR3 is TGTGCCAGCACCCAGGACGGAAACTCCTACGAGCAGTACTTC. Translating gives CASTQDGNSYEQYF.

The V and J genes are TRBV19 and TRBJ1-2; D is possibly TRBD1 (6 bases). This CDR3 has 15 amino acids. The germline V gene has CDR1 LNHDA and CDR2 SQIVND (reference sequence). Trimming cost V 7 bases and J 4 bases, with 19 bases left between them. Here the CDR3 DNA reads TGTGCCAGTAACCCCCTTGCGGCAGGGGCCTATGGCTACACCTTC. This translates into CASNPLAAGAYGYTF.

The rearrangement joins TRBV18 to TRBJ2-7; 9 bases align to TRBD1. V gave up 3 bases and J gave up 2 bases; unmatched junction bases: 14. Germline V CDR1 and CDR2: KGHSH, LQKENI. The CDR3 covers 18 residues. The CDR3 loop is CASSPVPGQGMGTYEQYF. The CDR3 DNA is TGTGCCAGCTCACCCGTCCCGGGACAGGGCATGGGGACCTACGAGCAGTACTTC. The complete variable domain, with remaining parts taken from reference TRBV18 and TRBJ2-7, reads NAGVMQNPRHLVRRRGQEARLRCSPMKGHSHVYWYRQLPEEGLKFMVYLQKENIIDESGMPKERFSAEFPKEGPSILRIQQVVRGDSAAYFCASSPVPGQGMGTYEQYFGPGTRLTVT.

The chain uses TRBV5-5 and TRBJ1-4, with D possibly matching TRBD1 (5 bases). Trimming stripped 4 bases from V and 13 bases from J, with 17 bases between. The CDR3 runs to 13 residues. Germline V lookup: CDR1 SGHKS, CDR2 YYEKEE (reference sequence). The CDR3: CASSPIRGEVLFF. The CDR3 DNA follows: TGTGCCAGCAGCCCAATCCGAGGGGAAGTACTGTTTTTT.

The chain recombines TRBV25-1 with TRBJ1-1, with a weak D call TRBD1 (5 bases). Trimming pared 9 bases from V and 6 bases from J, leaving 17 bases between. This CDR3 has 13 residues. From germline, CDR1 is MGHDK and CDR2 SYGVNS. CDR3 DNA: TGTGCCAGTGAGAGAGGGGAAACGGCTGAAGCTTTCTTT. It translates to CASERGETAEAFF.

This clone appeared a few times. The genes are TRBV5-1 and TRBJ2-4, with a possible D match to TRBD1 (6 bases). Germline values: CDR1 SGHRS, CDR2 YFSETQ. Trimming left V 2 bases short and J 5 bases short, with 14 bases between. The length of the CDR3 is 15 residues. This CDR3 reads CASSFGRGSENIQYF. The DNA of the CDR3 is TGCGCCAGCAGCTTTGGCAGGGGATCCGAAAACATTCAGTACTTC.

This chain uses TRBV30 with TRBJ1-5, with 10 bases that match TRBD1. The CDR3 extends over 15 amino acids. From germline, CDR1 is GTSNPN and CDR2 SVGIG (reference sequence). The junction had 8 bases not matched to a gene; V was cut back by 3 bases and J by 6 bases. The chain's CDR3 is CAWSKRQGAVQPQHF. The CDR3 DNA sequence: TGTGCCTGGAGCAAGCGACAGGGGGCGGTTCAGCCCCAGCATTTT.

The chain uses TRBV30 and TRBJ1-4; D is ambiguous. Germline V lookup: CDR1 GTSNPN, CDR2 SVGIG (reference sequence). CDR3 length equals 17 residues. The V end was cut by 7 bases, the J end by 0 bases, with 21 bases between. DNA of the CDR3: TGTGCCTCTAATGGGGAGGGTTCTTCAGCAACTAATGAAAAACTGTTTTTT. It yields the protein CASNGEGSSATNEKLFF. The whole variable domain, remainder taken from reference TRBV30 and TRBJ1-4, is SQTIHQWPATLVQPVGSPLSLECTVEGTSNPNLYWYRQAAGRGLQLLFYSVGIGQISSEVPQNLSASRPQDRQFILSSKKLLLSDSGFYLCASNGEGSSATNEKLFFGSGTQLSVL.

This clone is a singleton in its sample. The chain combines TRBV25-1 with TRBJ2-1, with D perhaps matching TRBD1 or TRBD2 (5 bases each). CDR1 and CDR2 from the germline V gene are MGHDK and SYGVNS. V gave up 4 bases and J gave up 2 bases, with 9 bases separating them. The CDR3 is made up of 14 amino acids. Here the CDR3 reads CASSVRDPYNEQFF. CDR3 bases: TGTGCCAGCAGTGTCAGGGACCCCTACAATGAGCAGTTCTTC. Complete variable domain (other parts from reference TRBV25-1 and TRBJ2-1): EADIYQTPRYLVIGTGKKITLECSQTMGHDKMYWYQQDPGMELHLIHYSYGVNSTEKGDLSSESTVSRIRTEHFPLTLESARPSHTSQYLCASSVRDPYNEQFFGPGTRLTVL.